This passage covers 14 T cell receptor beta chains from one sample sequenced in a study of a mutant IDH1 vaccine in newly diagnosed glioma. No antigen is known for these receptors. Sequencing was performed with immunoSEQ multiplex PCR; in TCRdb, only in-frame clones are kept and a portion is missing. The table lists roughly 50,000 clones, around 78% of them singletons, with about 1.8% in the top ten. Time point here: week 5, during vaccination. Each dose delivered 300 ug of mutant IDH1 20-mer peptide subcutaneously with imiquimod. This specimen was PBMCs, taken from a glioma patient whose treatment included an IDH1 peptide vaccine. The origin of the receptors is a woman between 35 and 50 years old with glioma.

This clone has only a few counts. This rearrangement joins TRBV5-6 to TRBJ1-1; the D gene is possibly TRBD1 (5 bases). The CDR3 has 13 amino acids. The germline CDR1 and CDR2 sequences are SGHDT and YYEEEE. Trimming shortened V by 4 bases and J by 6 bases, and 13 bases separated the two germline ends. CDR3 loop: CASSGRGTPEAFF. CDR3 nucleotides: TGTGCCAGCAGCGGGAGGGGAACGCCTGAAGCTTTCTTT.

This clone appeared once. This rearrangement joins TRBV25-1 to TRBJ1-1; D may be TRBD1 (6 bases). CDR1 is MGHDK, CDR2 SYGVNS, per germline. The CDR3 extends over 15 amino acids. The V end lost 5 bases, the J end lost 0 bases, and 13 bases lay between the germline ends. CDR3 protein: CASSPLGGMNTEAFF. The CDR3 nucleotides are TGTGCCAGCAGTCCCCTAGGGGGAATGAACACTGAAGCTTTCTTT.

The chain has TRBV5-1 and TRBJ1-2; TRBD1 is a possible D gene (6 bases). Trimming took 0 bases from V and 9 from J, leaving 12 bases between them. Germline assignment: CDR1 SGHRS and CDR2 YFSETQ. CDR3 size: 13 residues. The CDR3 nucleotides are TGCGCCAGCAGCTTGGAAGGGGGAGCTAGCTACACCTTC. Translated: CASSLEGGASYTF.

The chain links TRBV25-1 to TRBJ2-1, with 9 bases lining up with TRBD1. This CDR3 is built from 14 residues. V lost 6 bases to trimming and J lost 7 bases; unmatched junction nucleotides: 7. Germline V gives CDR1 MGHDK, CDR2 SYGVNS. The CDR3 DNA reads as TGTGCCAGCAGATTAGGGACAGGGATAAATGAGCAGTTCTTC. Encoded protein: CASRLGTGINEQFF. Drawing the rest from reference TRBV25-1 and TRBJ2-1, the complete variable domain is EADIYQTPRYLVIGTGKKITLECSQTMGHDKMYWYQQDPGMELHLIHYSYGVNSTEKGDLSSESTVSRIRTEHFPLTLESARPSHTSQYLCASRLGTGINEQFFGPGTRLTVL.

This sequence joins TRBV10-3 and TRBJ1-1; 7 bases fit TRBD1. This CDR3 has 13 amino acids. After removal of 7 bases from V and 4 bases from J, the junction contained 6 bases not matched to a gene. Germline V lookup: CDR1 ENHRY, CDR2 SYGVKD. CDR3 amino acids: CAITADRATEAFF. The CDR3 DNA sequence: TGTGCCATCACCGCAGACAGGGCCACTGAAGCTTTCTTT.

This chain links TRBV21-1 with TRBJ2-2. TRBV21-1 counts as a pseudogene. CDR3 length: 18 residues. CDR3 amino acids: CASSIGSGYRTNTGELFF. The CDR3 DNA follows: TGTGCCAGCAGCATCGGGTCGGGATACAGGACGAACACCGGGGAGCTGTTTTTT.

The chain carries TRBV7-9 and TRBJ2-7, with 7 bases matching TRBD2. V shed 1 base, J shed 2 bases, and the junction held 5 bases outside the gene matches. The CDR3 totals 15 residues. Germline V gene lookup returns CDR1 SEHNR and CDR2 FQNEAQ (reference sequence). The CDR3 DNA is TGTGCCAGCAGCTTAGTCGCGCGGGGGACCTACGAGCAGTACTTC. Translating it yields CASSLVARGTYEQYF.

This chain joins TRBV9 and TRBJ2-1, with D unclear. CDR1 is SGDLS, CDR2 YYNGEE, per germline. The CDR3 is made up of 15 amino acids. Trimming cost V 0 bases and J 6 bases, with 13 bases left between them. CDR3 coding DNA: TGTGCCAGCAGCGTAGACTACGGGTTGGTCAATGAGCAGTTCTTC. Its protein is CASSVDYGLVNEQFF.

This chain joins TRBV5-4 and TRBJ1-1; the D gene is possibly TRBD1 (5 bases). The V end was cut by 4 bases, the J end by 1 base, with 14 bases between. The germline gives CDR1 SGHNT, CDR2 YYREEE (reference sequence). The length of the CDR3 is 15 residues. The CDR3, as DNA: TGTGCCAGCAGCCCTTCCGGGACGAAGAACACTGAAGCTTTCTTT. Its protein product is CASSPSGTKNTEAFF.

J is TRBJ1-4 and V is TRBV5-4; the match to TRBD1 covers 7 bases. Per the germline V gene, CDR1 is SGHNT and CDR2 is YYREEE (reference sequence). The CDR3 is made up of 14 amino acids. The V gene end was trimmed by 0 bases and the J gene end by 4 bases; junction bases not matched to a gene: 0. The CDR3 here is CASSLDRGNEKLFF. The CDR3 DNA sequence: TGTGCCAGCAGCTTGGACAGGGGTAATGAAAAACTGTTTTTT.

In the case of this clone: The junction shows a germline mismatch at one end, possibly a read error. This chain connects TRBV7-7 to TRBJ1-1; D is uncertain. CDR1 and CDR2 from the germline V gene are SSHAT and FNYEAQ (reference sequence). This CDR3 comprises 13 residues. The chain's CDR3 is CASSLGRNTEAFF. Here the CDR3 DNA reads TGTGCTAGCAGCTTAGGCAGAAACACTGAAGCTTTCTTT.

The V gene is TRBV7-9, the J gene TRBJ2-5, with D possibly TRBD1 on 5 matching bases. Germline assignment: CDR1 SEHNR and CDR2 FQNEAQ (reference sequence). The germline V and J ends were trimmed by 5 bases and 1 base, with 20 bases remaining between them. The CDR3 consists of 17 residues. The CDR3 DNA reads as TGTGCCAGCAGCCCGACCACCGGACACGTTGGCCAAGAGACCCAGTACTTC. Amino acid sequence: CASSPTTGHVGQETQYF.

The chain carries TRBV5-1 and TRBJ1-3; a possible D gene is TRBD1 (5 bases). The length of the CDR3 is 17 residues. Germline V CDR1 and CDR2: SGHRS, YFSETQ. V was pared by 0 bases and J by 5 bases, with 18 bases between. The CDR3 bases are TGCGCCAGCAGCTTGGAAGGCTCCTTAAGGGGTAGAAACACCATATATTTT. Translated: CASSLEGSLRGRNTIYF.

This chain links TRBV2 with TRBJ2-5, with D tentatively TRBD1 (5 bases). V was trimmed by 4 bases and J by 4 bases, leaving 13 bases between them. Looked up from germline, CDR1 is SNHLY and CDR2 is FYNNEI. The CDR3 runs to 14 residues. The CDR3 region has the DNA TGTGCCAGCAGTGCGACCGGCAGGGTAGAGACCCAGTACTTC. As protein: CASSATGRVETQYF.